This is a list of T cell receptor beta chains from one sample in a study of shared T cell receptors in the human thymus. Measured with immunoSEQ multiplex PCR; TCRdb has only the in-frame clones, and not every one. The sample has about 540,000 clones, around 78% seen once. The same sample was also studied in work on human thymus T cells.

The sequenced sample was thymocytes. The source is a boy younger than two with a congenital heart defect. Each CDR3 is given with its conserved first and last residue. Each record gives: D gene, clone size, V gene, J gene, CDR3 protein, CDR3 DNA. A D gene is named only where the DNA matches it firmly. Rows give clone size only sometimes, using once, few, many, or a class for an expanded clone.

D gene: TRBD1
clone size: once
V gene: TRBV5-1
J gene: TRBJ1-2
CDR3 protein: CASATQQDRGYGYTF
CDR3 DNA: TGCGCCAGCGCGACCCAACAAGACAGGGGTTATGGCTACACCTTC

D gene: TRBD2
clone size: .
V gene: TRBV11-2
J gene: TRBJ2-7
CDR3 protein: CASSLYFTGLAHYYEQYF
CDR3 DNA: TGTGCCAGCAGCCTATACTTTACCGGACTAGCGCATTACTACGAGCAGTACTTC

D gene: .
clone size: .
V gene: TRBV20-1
J gene: TRBJ2-7
CDR3 protein: CSATSTDEQYF
CDR3 DNA: TGCAGTGCTACTAGCACTGACGAGCAGTACTTC

D gene: .
clone size: .
V gene: TRBV11-3
J gene: TRBJ2-3
CDR3 protein: CASSPQGNRGTDTQYF
CDR3 DNA: TGTGCCAGCAGCCCCCAGGGAAATCGAGGCACAGATACGCAGTATTTT

D gene: .
clone size: .
V gene: TRBV6-1
J gene: TRBJ2-1
CDR3 protein: CASMASQGNEQFF
CDR3 DNA: TGTGCCAGCATGGCGTCCCAGGGGAATGAGCAGTTCTTC

D gene: TRBD1
clone size: .
V gene: TRBV29-1
J gene: TRBJ2-3
CDR3 protein: CSVPTPAGTGTDTQYF
CDR3 DNA: TGCAGCGTGCCCACCCCTGCCGGGACAGGGACAGATACGCAGTATTTT

D gene: .
clone size: .
V gene: TRBV15
J gene: TRBJ2-4
CDR3 protein: CATSRDETVYKAKNIQYF
CDR3 DNA: TGTGCCACCAGCAGGGATGAGACAGTTTACAAAGCCAAAAACATTCAGTACTTC

D gene: .
clone size: .
V gene: TRBV6-1
J gene: TRBJ1-2
CDR3 protein: CASSKVGEGSRGYTF
CDR3 DNA: TGTGCCAGCAGCAAGGTTGGGGAGGGGAGCAGGGGCTACACCTTC

D gene: .
clone size: .
V gene: TRBV28
J gene: TRBJ2-7
CDR3 protein: CASSPCSYEQYF
CDR3 DNA: TGTGCCAGCAGTCCCTGCTCCTACGAGCAGTACTTC

D gene: .
clone size: .
V gene: TRBV10-3
J gene: TRBJ1-6
CDR3 protein: CAISGMKQGYNSPLHF
CDR3 DNA: TGTGCCATCAGTGGTATGAAGCAGGGGTATAATTCACCCCTCCACTTT

D gene: .
clone size: .
V gene: TRBV6-1
J gene: TRBJ2-3
CDR3 protein: CASSIRSGDTQYF
CDR3 DNA: TGTGCCAGCAGTATCCGCAGCGGGGATACGCAGTATTTT

D gene: .
clone size: .
V gene: TRBV6-5
J gene: TRBJ1-1
CDR3 protein: CASRGSRNTEAFF
CDR3 DNA: TGTGCCAGCAGGGGGAGCAGGAACACTGAAGCTTTCTTT

D gene: TRBD1
clone size: few
V gene: TRBV11-2
J gene: TRBJ2-7
CDR3 protein: CASSGPGQKCYEQYF
CDR3 DNA: TGTGCCAGCAGCGGACCGGGACAGAAGTGCTACGAGCAGTACTTC

D gene: TRBD2
clone size: once
V gene: TRBV9
J gene: TRBJ2-7
CDR3 protein: CASSPRTSGGSYEQYF
CDR3 DNA: TGTGCCAGCAGCCCCCGGACTAGCGGGGGGTCCTACGAGCAGTACTTC

D gene: TRBD2
clone size: .
V gene: TRBV27
J gene: TRBJ2-1
CDR3 protein: CASSSGGRVRNEQFF
CDR3 DNA: TGTGCCAGCAGTTCCGGCGGGAGGGTACGCAATGAGCAGTTCTTC

D gene: .
clone size: .
V gene: TRBV11-1
J gene: TRBJ2-1
CDR3 protein: CASSLDPDRANEQFF
CDR3 DNA: TGTGCCAGCAGCTTAGACCCCGACAGAGCCAATGAGCAGTTCTTC

D gene: .
clone size: .
V gene: TRBV6-1
J gene: TRBJ2-7
CDR3 protein: CASSPYSEQYF
CDR3 DNA: TGTGCCAGCAGTCCCTATAGTGAGCAGTACTTC

D gene: .
clone size: few
V gene: TRBV5-4
J gene: TRBJ2-2
CDR3 protein: CASSLDAGQNTGELFF
CDR3 DNA: TGTGCCAGCAGCTTGGATGCAGGGCAGAACACCGGGGAGCTGTTTTTT

D gene: .
clone size: few
V gene: TRBV29-1
J gene: TRBJ2-1
CDR3 protein: CSVLRSGPYNEQFF
CDR3 DNA: TGCAGCGTTCTGCGCAGTGGGCCTTACAATGAGCAGTTCTTC

D gene: .
clone size: .
V gene: TRBV7-2
J gene: TRBJ1-1
CDR3 protein: CASTQGEEMNTEAFF
CDR3 DNA: TGTGCCAGCACCCAAGGGGAGGAAATGAACACTGAAGCTTTCTTT

D gene: .
clone size: few
V gene: TRBV29-1
J gene: TRBJ2-7
CDR3 protein: CSAAPSGQRVYEQYF
CDR3 DNA: TGCAGCGCCGCCCCGTCCGGACAGCGAGTCTACGAGCAGTACTTC

D gene: .
clone size: .
V gene: TRBV27
J gene: TRBJ2-3
CDR3 protein: CASSLPAADTQYF
CDR3 DNA: TGTGCCAGCAGTTTGCCCGCGGCAGATACGCAGTATTTT

D gene: TRBD1
clone size: .
V gene: TRBV2
J gene: TRBJ2-1
CDR3 protein: CASRAGTGGPGHEQFF
CDR3 DNA: TGTGCCAGCAGGGCGGGGACAGGGGGCCCGGGGCATGAGCAGTTCTTC

D gene: TRBD2
clone size: .
V gene: TRBV28
J gene: TRBJ2-1
CDR3 protein: CASRVLRRGVSYNEQFF
CDR3 DNA: TGTGCCAGCAGGGTTCTTCGGCGGGGGGTCTCCTACAATGAGCAGTTCTTC

D gene: TRBD1
clone size: .
V gene: TRBV27
J gene: TRBJ2-7
CDR3 protein: CASSWGQGFSHEQYF
CDR3 DNA: TGTGCCAGCAGTTGGGGACAGGGATTCTCCCACGAGCAGTACTTC

D gene: .
clone size: .
V gene: TRBV14
J gene: TRBJ2-1
CDR3 protein: CASSQDNLQVQVDEQFF
CDR3 DNA: TGTGCCAGCAGCCAAGATAACCTCCAGGTACAAGTGGATGAGCAGTTCTTC

D gene: .
clone size: .
V gene: TRBV11-2
J gene: TRBJ1-2
CDR3 protein: CASSLEDSTNYGYTF
CDR3 DNA: TGTGCCAGCAGCTTAGAGGACAGCACTAACTATGGCTACACCTTC

D gene: .
clone size: .
V gene: TRBV5-6
J gene: TRBJ2-2
CDR3 protein: CAMFADKNTGELFF
CDR3 DNA: TGTGCCATGTTTGCGGACAAGAACACCGGGGAGCTGTTTTTT

D gene: TRBD2
clone size: .
V gene: TRBV7-2
J gene: TRBJ2-7
CDR3 protein: CASSLREAGVGEQYF
CDR3 DNA: TGTGCCAGCAGCCTCAGGGAGGCGGGGGTTGGCGAGCAGTACTTC

D gene: .
clone size: .
V gene: TRBV6-5
J gene: TRBJ2-1
CDR3 protein: CASRGVTEYNEQFF
CDR3 DNA: TGTGCCAGCAGGGGCGTGACAGAATACAATGAGCAGTTCTTC

D gene: TRBD2
clone size: few
V gene: TRBV28
J gene: TRBJ2-1
CDR3 protein: CASSLSGGLTDNEQFF
CDR3 DNA: TGTGCCAGCAGTTTAAGTGGGGGACTAACAGACAATGAGCAGTTCTTC

D gene: TRBD1
clone size: .
V gene: TRBV5-8
J gene: TRBJ2-1
CDR3 protein: CASSFPRQGYNEQFF
CDR3 DNA: TGTGCCAGCAGCTTTCCCCGACAGGGGTACAATGAGCAGTTCTTC

D gene: .
clone size: .
V gene: TRBV10-3
J gene: TRBJ2-7
CDR3 protein: CAISESPGYEQYF
CDR3 DNA: TGTGCCATCAGTGAGTCCCCAGGGTACGAGCAGTACTTC

D gene: .
clone size: .
V gene: TRBV4-1
J gene: TRBJ2-1
CDR3 protein: CASSQGLDYNEQFF
CDR3 DNA: TGCGCCAGCAGCCAAGGGCTTGACTACAATGAGCAGTTCTTC

D gene: TRBD2
clone size: .
V gene: TRBV5-1
J gene: TRBJ2-5
CDR3 protein: CASSPDWGGQETQYF
CDR3 DNA: TGCGCCAGCAGCCCAGACTGGGGGGGTCAAGAGACCCAGTACTTC

D gene: TRBD2
clone size: few
V gene: TRBV5-6
J gene: TRBJ2-7
CDR3 protein: CASNLMSIAGAHSYEQYF
CDR3 DNA: TGTGCCAGCAACTTGATGTCGATAGCGGGAGCACACTCCTACGAGCAGTACTTC

D gene: TRBD2
clone size: .
V gene: TRBV9
J gene: TRBJ2-1
CDR3 protein: CASSEAEAGGPGNEQFF
CDR3 DNA: TGTGCCAGCAGCGAAGCAGAAGCGGGAGGGCCCGGCAATGAGCAGTTCTTC

D gene: .
clone size: .
V gene: TRBV29-1
J gene: TRBJ1-1
CDR3 protein: CSEEQGLDTEAFF
CDR3 DNA: TGCAGCGAAGAACAGGGTCTGGACACTGAAGCTTTCTTT

D gene: .
clone size: .
V gene: TRBV29-1
J gene: TRBJ1-2
CDR3 protein: CSVPRNYGYTF
CDR3 DNA: TGCAGCGTTCCCAGAAACTATGGCTACACCTTC

D gene: TRBD2
clone size: .
V gene: TRBV4-1
J gene: TRBJ2-1
CDR3 protein: CASSLGTSGQFF
CDR3 DNA: TGCGCCAGCAGCCTCGGGACTAGCGGGCAGTTCTTC

D gene: .
clone size: .
V gene: TRBV6-4
J gene: TRBJ2-7
CDR3 protein: CASSDPDGTRSSYEQYF
CDR3 DNA: TGTGCCAGCAGTGACCCGGACGGGACAAGGAGCTCCTACGAGCAGTACTTC

D gene: TRBD2
clone size: .
V gene: TRBV9
J gene: TRBJ2-2
CDR3 protein: CASSLRSGSPITGELFF
CDR3 DNA: TGTGCCAGCAGCCTCAGGAGCGGGAGTCCAATCACCGGGGAGCTGTTTTTT

D gene: .
clone size: .
V gene: TRBV5-1
J gene: TRBJ2-7
CDR3 protein: CASSLELIPSRSYEQYF
CDR3 DNA: TGCGCCAGCAGCTTGGAACTTATACCTAGCAGATCCTACGAGCAGTACTTC

D gene: TRBD1
clone size: few
V gene: TRBV9
J gene: TRBJ2-7
CDR3 protein: CASSPTGFYEQYF
CDR3 DNA: TGTGCCAGCAGCCCGACAGGGTTCTACGAGCAGTACTTC

D gene: TRBD2
clone size: .
V gene: TRBV27
J gene: TRBJ2-7
CDR3 protein: CASSPRGSGREGGASSSSYEQYF
CDR3 DNA: TGTGCCAGCAGTCCCCGTGGAAGCGGGAGAGAGGGCGGAGCCTCTTCCAGCTCCTACGAGCAGTACTTC

D gene: .
clone size: .
V gene: TRBV5-8
J gene: TRBJ1-5
CDR3 protein: CASKLFQPQHF
CDR3 DNA: TGTGCCAGCAAGCTTTTTCAGCCCCAGCATTTT

D gene: TRBD2
clone size: .
V gene: TRBV18
J gene: TRBJ2-1
CDR3 protein: CASSHQREGRSGEQFF
CDR3 DNA: TGTGCCAGCTCACACCAGCGGGAGGGCCGATCGGGTGAGCAGTTCTTC

D gene: TRBD2
clone size: .
V gene: TRBV5-4
J gene: TRBJ2-7
CDR3 protein: CASSLTSGKDEQYF
CDR3 DNA: TGTGCCAGCAGCTTGACTAGCGGGAAAGACGAGCAGTACTTC

D gene: TRBD1
clone size: .
V gene: TRBV6-1
J gene: TRBJ2-7
CDR3 protein: CASSGPGQGGSGYEQYF
CDR3 DNA: TGTGCCAGCAGTGGGCCGGGACAGGGCGGTAGTGGCTACGAGCAGTACTTC